The text below deals with one TCR beta chain. The CDR3 spans 15 residues. Trimming removed 2 bases at V and 1 base at J, with 10 bases between. Germline lookup yields CDR1 MNHEY and CDR2 SMNVEV (reference sequence). This sample is part of a study of response to subunit inactivated influenza vaccine. TCRdb re-analysed the RT-PCR reads in MiXCR, keeping a single row per CDR3 protein. The table has about 650,000 distinct CDR3 sequences, roughly 15% seen once. The chain employs TRBV27 and TRBJ2-3; the D call may be TRBD1 or TRBD2 (6 bases each). Sample: PBMCs from blood, taken around two weeks before vaccination. The clonotype comes from a man aged 45-65 years who received an inactivated influenza vaccine. The CDR3: CASSLGGPRTDTQYF. The DNA of the CDR3 is TGTGCCAGCAGTTTAGGGGGGCCCCGCACAGATACGCAGTATTTT.